This T cell receptor (beta chain) was retrieved from a study of T cell repertoires in cytomegalovirus infection. Turning to the study itself: Recently identified HLA-C-restricted and well-studied HLA-B-restricted CMV epitopes were used. Matching HLA type and CMV infection were both indicated by public TCR beta signatures. Broader study findings: In two of eight donors, the top clonotype was HLA-C-restricted CMV-specific.

TCRdb processed the reads anew with MiXCR; each CDR3 protein has one entry. This table holds hundreds of thousands of distinct CDR3 sequences, about 42% found once. A word on this clonotype: No antigen is known for it.

The CDR3 totals 16 residues. Germline values: CDR1 LNHDA, CDR2 SQIVND (reference sequence). V was pared by 5 bases and J by 2 bases, with 8 bases of the junction left unmatched. The TCR comes from a human donor in good health (CMV status not recorded). Some clones in this sample may be carry-over from other donors' samples. The material sequenced was cultured PBMCs, taken from culture after CMV antigen stimulation. The chain is built from TRBV19 and TRBJ2-1; 8 positions agree with TRBD1. The CDR3 DNA reads TGTGCCAGTAGTTATAGAGCAGGGGGCGCCTACAATGAGCAGTTCTTC. Translated, it gives CASSYRAGGAYNEQFF.